The source of this T cell receptor beta chain is a study of OX40 agonist ivuxolimab in advanced cancers. The CDR3 is 18 residues long. CDR1 is SGHRS, CDR2 YFSETQ, per germline. Trimming cost V 2 bases and J 2 bases, with 23 bases left between them. The table came from immunoSEQ multiplex PCR; TCRdb's copy has only in-frame clones and leaves some out. In the table there are under 55,000 clones, 86% of which are singletons. Sequencing used CD4+ or CD8+ T cells sorted from blood, obtained in a trial of the OX40 agonist ivuxolimab. The V gene is TRBV5-1, the J gene TRBJ2-7; tentatively, D is TRBD2 (6 bases). This TCR derives from an adult with an advanced solid tumor such as melanoma, head and neck, liver or kidney cancer. Here the CDR3 reads CASSFLELGGISPYEQYF. The CDR3 coding sequence is TGCGCCAGCAGCTTTTTAGAGCTTGGAGGGATCTCCCCCTACGAGCAGTACTTC.